This T cell receptor (beta chain) appears in the sequencing data of a study of OX40 agonist ivuxolimab in advanced cancers. Study background: The dose of intravenous ivuxolimab that patients received every 2 weeks ranged from 0.01 to 10 mg/kg. Among those enrolled, mean age was about 63 years (range roughly 23 to 90) and 75% to 90% were male.

The CDR3 is made up of 14 amino acids. The germline V gene has CDR1 MNHEY and CDR2 SMNVEV (reference sequence). V lost 3 bases, J lost 7 bases, and 16 bases lay in between. Study observations and caveats: The study did not work out the antigen specificity of the expanded peripheral T cells.

Sequencing used immunoSEQ multiplex PCR; TCRdb keeps in-frame clones, though not all of them. The sample yields more than 10,000 clones, about 86% seen once. This clone occurred a few times. Its specificity is not known. This sequence originates from an adult with an advanced solid tumor such as melanoma, head and neck, liver or kidney cancer. This chain links TRBV27 with TRBJ2-7; D is possibly TRBD2 (5 bases). The sample in question was CD4+ or CD8+ T cells sorted from blood, obtained in a trial of the OX40 agonist ivuxolimab. CDR3: CASSFRGPGWEQYF. The CDR3 DNA reads as TGTGCCAGCAGTTTTCGAGGGCCGGGGTGGGAGCAGTACTTC.